The present TCR beta chain was sequenced within a study of blood T cell repertoires in COVID-19. Germline values: CDR1 LGHDT, CDR2 YNNKEL (reference sequence). The CDR3 has 15 amino acids. V trimming: 4 bases; J trimming: 3 bases; junction bases outside the gene matches: 5. Sequencing was performed with immunoSEQ multiplex PCR; in TCRdb, only in-frame clones are kept and a portion is missing. Among about 28,000 clones listed, roughly nine tenths were seen once. The receptor was isolated from a human donor in a cohort sampled during active COVID-19. This chain joins TRBV3-1 (or the pseudogene TRBV3-2) and TRBJ1-1; TRBD1 agrees at 10 bases. The sample taken for sequencing was peripheral blood. CDR3 loop: CASSPRDRGDTEAFF. DNA for the CDR3: TGTGCCAGCAGCCCTCGGGACAGGGGTGACACTGAAGCTTTCTTT.